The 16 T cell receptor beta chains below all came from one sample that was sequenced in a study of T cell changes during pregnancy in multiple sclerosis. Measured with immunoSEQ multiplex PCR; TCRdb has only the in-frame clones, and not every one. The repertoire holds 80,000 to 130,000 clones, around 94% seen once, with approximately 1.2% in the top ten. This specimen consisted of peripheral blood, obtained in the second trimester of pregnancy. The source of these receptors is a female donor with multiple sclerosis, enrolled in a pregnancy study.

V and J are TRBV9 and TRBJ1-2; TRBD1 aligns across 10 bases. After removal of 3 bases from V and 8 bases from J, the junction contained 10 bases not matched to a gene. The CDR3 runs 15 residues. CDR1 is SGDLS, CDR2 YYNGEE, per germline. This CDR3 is CASSGQGAQGRGYTF. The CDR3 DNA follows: TGTGCCAGCAGCGGACAGGGGGCGCAGGGTCGCGGCTACACCTTC.

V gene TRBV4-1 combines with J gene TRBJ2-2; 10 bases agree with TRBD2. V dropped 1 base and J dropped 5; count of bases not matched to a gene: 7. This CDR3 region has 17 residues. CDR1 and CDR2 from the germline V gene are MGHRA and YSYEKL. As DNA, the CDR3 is TGCGCCAGCAGCCAAGGGGTAGCGGGGGGCCCGACCGGGGAGCTGTTTTTT. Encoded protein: CASSQGVAGGPTGELFF.

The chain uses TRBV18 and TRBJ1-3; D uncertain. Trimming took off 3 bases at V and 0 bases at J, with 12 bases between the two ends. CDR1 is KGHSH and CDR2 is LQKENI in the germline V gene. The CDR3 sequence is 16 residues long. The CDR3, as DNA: TGTGCCAGCTCACCTCTGTCAAGCTTCTCTGGAAACACCATATATTTT. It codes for CASSPLSSFSGNTIYF.

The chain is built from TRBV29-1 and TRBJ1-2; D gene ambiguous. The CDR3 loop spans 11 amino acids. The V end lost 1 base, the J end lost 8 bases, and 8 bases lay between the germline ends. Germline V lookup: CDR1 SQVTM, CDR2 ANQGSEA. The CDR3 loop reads CSVEVGEGYTF. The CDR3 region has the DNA TGCAGCGTTGAAGTCGGGGAGGGCTACACCTTC. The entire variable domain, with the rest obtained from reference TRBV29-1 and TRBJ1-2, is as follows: SAVISQKPSRDICQRGTSLTIQCQVDSQVTMMFWYRQQPGQSLTLIATANQGSEATYESGFVIDKFPISRPNLTFSTLTVSNMSPEDSSIYLCSVEVGEGYTFGSGTRLTVV.

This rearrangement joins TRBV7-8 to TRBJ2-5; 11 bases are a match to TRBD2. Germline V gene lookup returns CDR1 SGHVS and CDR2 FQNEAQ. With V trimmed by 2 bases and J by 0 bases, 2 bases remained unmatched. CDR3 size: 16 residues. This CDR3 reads CASSLPSGGYQETQYF. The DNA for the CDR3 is TGTGCCAGCAGCTTACCTAGCGGGGGGTACCAAGAGACCCAGTACTTC.

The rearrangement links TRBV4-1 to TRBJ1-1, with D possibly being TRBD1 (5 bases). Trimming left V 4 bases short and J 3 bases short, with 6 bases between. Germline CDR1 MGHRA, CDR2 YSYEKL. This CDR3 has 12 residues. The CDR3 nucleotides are TGCGCCAGCAGCCGGGGGGACACTGAAGCTTTCTTT. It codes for CASSRGDTEAFF.

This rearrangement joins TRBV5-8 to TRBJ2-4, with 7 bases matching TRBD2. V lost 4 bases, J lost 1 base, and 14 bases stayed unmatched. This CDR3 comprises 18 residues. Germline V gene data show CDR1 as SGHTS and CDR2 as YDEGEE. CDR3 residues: CASSRGVVGEGAKNIQYF. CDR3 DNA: TGTGCCAGCAGCCGGGGGGTGGTGGGCGAAGGGGCCAAAAACATTCAGTACTTC.

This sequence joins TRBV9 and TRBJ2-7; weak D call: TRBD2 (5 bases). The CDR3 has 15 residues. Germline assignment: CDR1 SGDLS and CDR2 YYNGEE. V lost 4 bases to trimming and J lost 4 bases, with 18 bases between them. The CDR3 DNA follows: TGTGCCAGCAGCATGAGTAGCGTGGGCAGGTACGAGCAGTACTTC. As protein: CASSMSSVGRYEQYF.

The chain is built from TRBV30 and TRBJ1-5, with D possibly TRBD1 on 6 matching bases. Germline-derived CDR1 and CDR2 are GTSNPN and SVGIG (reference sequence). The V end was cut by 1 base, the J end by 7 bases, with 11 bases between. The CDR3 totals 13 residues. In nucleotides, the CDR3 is TGTGCCTGGAGTGCGGGGGGCCTACAGCCCCAGCATTTT. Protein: CAWSAGGLQPQHF.

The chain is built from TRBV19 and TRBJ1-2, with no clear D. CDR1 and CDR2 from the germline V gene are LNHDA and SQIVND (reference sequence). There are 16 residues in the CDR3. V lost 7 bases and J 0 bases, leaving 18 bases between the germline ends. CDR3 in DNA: TGTGCCAGTACCTTAAGTCCAGGAAGCTCTAACTATGGCTACACCTTC. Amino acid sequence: CASTLSPGSSNYGYTF. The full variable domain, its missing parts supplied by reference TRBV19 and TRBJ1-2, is DGGITQSPKYLFRKEGQNVTLSCEQNLNHDAMYWYRQDPGQGLRLIYYSQIVNDFQKGDIAEGYSVSREKKESFPLTVTSAQKNPTAFYLCASTLSPGSSNYGYTFGSGTRLTVV.

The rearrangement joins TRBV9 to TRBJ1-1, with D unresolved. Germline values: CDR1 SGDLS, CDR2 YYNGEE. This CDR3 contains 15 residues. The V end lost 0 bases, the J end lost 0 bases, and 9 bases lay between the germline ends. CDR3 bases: TGTGCCAGCAGCGTAGCTAACAGTTTGAACACTGAAGCTTTCTTT. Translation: CASSVANSLNTEAFF.

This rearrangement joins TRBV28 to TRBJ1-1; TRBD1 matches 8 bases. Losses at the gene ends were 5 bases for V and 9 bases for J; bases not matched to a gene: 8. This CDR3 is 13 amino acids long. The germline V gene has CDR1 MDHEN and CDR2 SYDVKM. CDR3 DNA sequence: TGTGCCAGCAGTCAAGGACAGGGCGGTAAAGCTTTCTTT. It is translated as CASSQGQGGKAFF.

The CDR3 protein is CASSRTGDSNQPQHF. As DNA, the CDR3 is TGTGCCAGCAGTCGGACAGGGGATAGCAATCAGCCCCAGCATTTT. The chain has TRBV6-1 and TRBJ1-5, with 9 bases identical to TRBD1. CDR1 MNHNS and CDR2 SASEGT come from the germline V gene. J gave up 0 bases and V 5 bases, and 2 bases lay outside the gene matches. The CDR3 length is 15 residues.

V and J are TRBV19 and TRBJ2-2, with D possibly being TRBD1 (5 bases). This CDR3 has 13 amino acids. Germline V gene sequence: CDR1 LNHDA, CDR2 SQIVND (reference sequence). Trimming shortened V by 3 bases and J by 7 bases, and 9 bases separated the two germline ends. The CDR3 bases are TGTGCCAGTAGTATCGGACAACACGGGGAGCTGTTTTTT. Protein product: CASSIGQHGELFF.

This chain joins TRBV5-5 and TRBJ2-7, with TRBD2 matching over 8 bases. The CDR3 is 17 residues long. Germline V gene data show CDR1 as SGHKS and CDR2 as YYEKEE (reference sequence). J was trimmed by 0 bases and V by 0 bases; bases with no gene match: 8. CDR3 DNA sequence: TGTGCCAGCAGCTTGGCGAGAACTAGCGGCCTCTCCTACGAGCAGTACTTC. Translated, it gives CASSLARTSGLSYEQYF.

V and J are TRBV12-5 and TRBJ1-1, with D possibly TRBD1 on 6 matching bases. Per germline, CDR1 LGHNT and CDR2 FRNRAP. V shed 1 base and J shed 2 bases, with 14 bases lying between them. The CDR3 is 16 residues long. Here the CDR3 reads CASGLAGQTLNTEAFF. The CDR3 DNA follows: TGTGCTAGTGGTTTGGCAGGACAGACATTAAACACTGAAGCTTTCTTT. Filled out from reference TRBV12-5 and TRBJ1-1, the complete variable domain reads DARVTQTPRHKVTEMGQEVTMRCQPILGHNTVFWYRQTMMQGLELLAYFRNRAPLDDSGMPKDRFSAEMPDATLATLKIQPSEPRDSAVYFCASGLAGQTLNTEAFFGQGTRLTVV.